This is a list of T cell receptor beta chains from one sample in a study of blood T cell repertoires in COVID-19. This table comes from immunoSEQ multiplex PCR, and its TCRdb copy is limited to in-frame clones, with some not included. The data contain approximately 77,000 clones, 60% to 80% of them singletons. Source material: peripheral blood. These receptors came from a man between 65 and 85 years old with active or convalescent COVID-19. The CDR3 runs from the conserved cysteine through the conserved F or W. Each record gives: CDR3 DNA, CDR3 protein, J gene, V gene, D gene, clone size. A D gene is named only where the DNA matches it firmly. A row's size may be missing; if present it is once, few, many or a size class.

DNA: TGTGCCAGCAGCCCACTAGCGCCAAGCTCCTACAATGAGCAGTTCTTC
CDR3: CASSPLAPSSYNEQFF
J: TRBJ2-1
V: TRBV9
D: TRBD2
size: once

DNA: TGTGCCAGCAGTCCGAGACAGGGGGCGGGAGGCTACACCTTC
CDR3: CASSPRQGAGGYTF
J: TRBJ1-2
V: TRBV27
D: TRBD1
size: -

DNA: TGCGCCAGCAGCCTACAGGGCGGGAACATTCAGTACTTC
CDR3: CASSLQGGNIQYF
J: TRBJ2-4
V: TRBV5-1
D: -
size: -

DNA: TGCAGCGTTTTGACTTTACGGGGGGCTGAAGCTTTCTTT
CDR3: CSVLTLRGAEAFF
J: TRBJ1-1
V: TRBV29-1
D: -
size: -

DNA: TGTGCCAGCAGCTTAGCTGAGCCTATGAACACTGAAGCTTTCTTT
CDR3: CASSLAEPMNTEAFF
J: TRBJ1-1
V: TRBV7-9
D: -
size: once

DNA: TGTGCCAGCAGCTTAGCGTACAGGGGGGAAAAACTGTTTTTT
CDR3: CASSLAYRGEKLFF
J: TRBJ1-4
V: TRBV7-9
D: TRBD1
size: few

DNA: TGTGCCAGCAGTTCTCCCCTAGCGGGGAATTGGGAGCAGTTCTTC
CDR3: CASSSPLAGNWEQFF
J: TRBJ2-1
V: TRBV6-5
D: TRBD2
size: -

DNA: TGTGCCAGCAGTTTAGGTTGGGATCCTATGGGGGGCGAGCAGTACTTC
CDR3: CASSLGWDPMGGEQYF
J: TRBJ2-7
V: TRBV27
D: -
size: -

DNA: TGTGCCAGTAGTTACGCGGGAAACACCATATATTTT
CDR3: CASSYAGNTIYF
J: TRBJ1-3
V: TRBV19
D: -
size: -

DNA: TGTGCCAGCGGAGGGATTGGCGGTGAAAAACTGTTTTTT
CDR3: CASGGIGGEKLFF
J: TRBJ1-4
V: TRBV19
D: -
size: few

DNA: TGTGCCACCAGCGTAGAGAACACCGGGGAGCTGTTTTTT
CDR3: CATSVENTGELFF
J: TRBJ2-2
V: TRBV6-4
D: -
size: -

DNA: TGTGCCAGTAGTAAAAGTCGTAGCTCCTACGAGCAGTACTTC
CDR3: CASSKSRSSYEQYF
J: TRBJ2-7
V: TRBV19
D: -
size: -

DNA: TGCAGCGTTGCCGGAATGGGGCCTGGCTACACCTTC
CDR3: CSVAGMGPGYTF
J: TRBJ1-2
V: TRBV29-1
D: -
size: few

DNA: TGTGCCAGCAGCTTAAACACTAGAAACACCATATATTTT
CDR3: CASSLNTRNTIYF
J: TRBJ1-3
V: TRBV11-2
D: -
size: -

DNA: TGTGCCAGCAGCGCCACCCTGCGGGGGACGCAGTATTTT
CDR3: CASSATLRGTQYF
J: TRBJ2-3
V: TRBV5-6
D: TRBD2
size: -

DNA: TGTGCCAGCAGTGAACGTACCAGGGGCGAGGAGACCCAGTACTTC
CDR3: CASSERTRGEETQYF
J: TRBJ2-5
V: TRBV6-1
D: -
size: -

DNA: TGTGCCAGCAGCTCCCGGATCCTAGCGGGGGGGTCCGAGCAGTACTTC
CDR3: CASSSRILAGGSEQYF
J: TRBJ2-7
V: TRBV7-6
D: TRBD2
size: -

DNA: TGTGCCAGCAGTTTGGCCTCAGGGGGAGGAACTGAAGCTTTCTTT
CDR3: CASSLASGGGTEAFF
J: TRBJ1-1
V: TRBV28
D: TRBD1
size: -

DNA: TGTGCCAGCAGCTTGTCGCGGGACCGACAGGGAGCTTTCTTT
CDR3: CASSLSRDRQGAFF
J: TRBJ1-1
V: TRBV7-9
D: TRBD1
size: few

DNA: TGTGCCTGGAAACCTAGCGGAACTAGCACAGATACGCAGTATTTT
CDR3: CAWKPSGTSTDTQYF
J: TRBJ2-3
V: TRBV30
D: TRBD2
size: -

DNA: TGTGCCATCAGTGAGTCGGGGGCCAACCCAAGGGACTCACCCCTCCACTTT
CDR3: CAISESGANPRDSPLHF
J: TRBJ1-6
V: TRBV10-3
D: -
size: -

DNA: TGTGCCAGCGGAGGGACAGGGGGCGTTATTGATGAAAAACTGTTTTTT
CDR3: CASGGTGGVIDEKLFF
J: TRBJ1-4
V: TRBV19
D: TRBD1
size: few

DNA: TGTGCCAGTTTATCCAGGGGGTCCTCTGAAGCTTTCTTT
CDR3: CASLSRGSSEAFF
J: TRBJ1-1
V: TRBV6-6
D: TRBD1
size: -

DNA: TGCGCCAGCAGCGCCGGGGACACCCCAACTAATGAAAAACTGTTTTTT
CDR3: CASSAGDTPTNEKLFF
J: TRBJ1-4
V: TRBV5-1
D: -
size: few

DNA: TGTGCCAGCGGGGGGGACGATCAGCCCCAGCATTTT
CDR3: CASGGDDQPQHF
J: TRBJ1-5
V: TRBV2
D: -
size: -

DNA: TGTGCCAGCTCTCCGGGAGTTGGGGACTACAATGAGCAGTTCTTC
CDR3: CASSPGVGDYNEQFF
J: TRBJ2-1
V: TRBV18
D: -
size: -

DNA: TGTGCCAGCAGTCCCGACAGGCATCAGCCCCAGCATTTT
CDR3: CASSPDRHQPQHF
J: TRBJ1-5
V: TRBV12-3/TRBV12-4
D: -
size: -

DNA: TGTGCCACCAGCAGAGATCCCGGGGGGCTTGGAAATGAGCAGTTCTTC
CDR3: CATSRDPGGLGNEQFF
J: TRBJ2-1
V: TRBV15
D: -
size: -

DNA: TGCAGCGTCCACCTCTCGGGGGGTCCCACAGATACGCAGTATTTT
CDR3: CSVHLSGGPTDTQYF
J: TRBJ2-3
V: TRBV29-1
D: TRBD2
size: -

DNA: TGTGCCAGCCGGAACACCGGGGAGCTGTTTTTT
CDR3: CASRNTGELFF
J: TRBJ2-2
V: TRBV9
D: -
size: -

DNA: TGTGCCAGCAGCCCTACAGGGGATAGCAATCAGCCCCAGCATTTT
CDR3: CASSPTGDSNQPQHF
J: TRBJ1-5
V: TRBV7-9
D: TRBD1
size: -

DNA: TGTGCCAGCAGTTACGGCAGTGATGGCTATGAGCAGTTCTTC
CDR3: CASSYGSDGYEQFF
J: TRBJ2-1
V: TRBV6-5
D: -
size: -

DNA: TGTGCCAGCAGTCCGGACAGGGGGTCGTCGGGTGGCTACACCTTC
CDR3: CASSPDRGSSGGYTF
J: TRBJ1-2
V: TRBV6-4
D: TRBD1
size: -

DNA: TGCGCCAGCAGCCTGACGGGCGGGGGCCGGTTGGAGACCCAGTACTTC
CDR3: CASSLTGGGRLETQYF
J: TRBJ2-5
V: TRBV5-1
D: -
size: -

DNA: TGTGCCAGCAGCTGGACCGGGACAGGGAATGAAAAACTGTTTTTT
CDR3: CASSWTGTGNEKLFF
J: TRBJ1-4
V: TRBV6-5
D: TRBD1
size: -

DNA: TGTGCCAGCAGCGTTAGCGCGACCGAAACAGATACGCAGTATTTT
CDR3: CASSVSATETDTQYF
J: TRBJ2-3
V: TRBV7-6
D: -
size: -

DNA: TGTGCCAGCAGCACCTCCACTGACACGTTCAATCAGCCCCAGCATTTT
CDR3: CASSTSTDTFNQPQHF
J: TRBJ1-5
V: TRBV28
D: -
size: -

DNA: TGCGCCAGCAGCTTAACTCCCAGGGAGCCCCAGCATTTT
CDR3: CASSLTPREPQHF
J: TRBJ1-5
V: TRBV5-1
D: -
size: few

DNA: TGCGCCAGCAGCCCGACAGAACCGCTTTCGGGCTACACCTTC
CDR3: CASSPTEPLSGYTF
J: TRBJ1-2
V: TRBV4-1
D: -
size: -

DNA: TGTGCCAGCAGCGCATACCGGGGGGAATATAACAATGAGCAGTTCTTC
CDR3: CASSAYRGEYNNEQFF
J: TRBJ2-1
V: TRBV5-8
D: TRBD2
size: -

DNA: TGTGCCCGGGTAGTGGCCACTGAAGCTTTCTTT
CDR3: CARVVATEAFF
J: TRBJ1-1
V: TRBV30
D: -
size: -

DNA: TGTGCCAGCATGGTAGAGCGCACCGGGGAGCTGTTTTTT
CDR3: CASMVERTGELFF
J: TRBJ2-2
V: TRBV2
D: -
size: -

DNA: TGCGCCAGCAGCCCTATGGGGGCCGGGGGGACCAACACCGGGGAGCTGTTTTTT
CDR3: CASSPMGAGGTNTGELFF
J: TRBJ2-2
V: TRBV4-1
D: -
size: few

DNA: TGTGCCAGCAGCCAAAAACAGCTCTCTGGAAACACCATATATTTT
CDR3: CASSQKQLSGNTIYF
J: TRBJ1-3
V: TRBV4-2
D: -
size: -

DNA: TGTGCCAGCAGCCAAGCTATCTCACAGGGGGTTAGCTACACCTTC
CDR3: CASSQAISQGVSYTF
J: TRBJ1-2
V: TRBV14
D: TRBD1
size: -

DNA: TGTGCCAGCAGCTCCTATCCGGGACTGGGGACTGAAGCTTTCTTT
CDR3: CASSSYPGLGTEAFF
J: TRBJ1-1
V: TRBV7-2
D: -
size: -